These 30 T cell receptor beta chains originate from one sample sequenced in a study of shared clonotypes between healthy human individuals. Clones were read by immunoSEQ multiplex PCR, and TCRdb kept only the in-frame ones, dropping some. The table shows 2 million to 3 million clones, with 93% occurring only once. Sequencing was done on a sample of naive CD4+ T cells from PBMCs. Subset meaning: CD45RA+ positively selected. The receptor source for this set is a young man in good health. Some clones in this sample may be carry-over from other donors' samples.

The CDR3 sequence is CASSQVGSGLRDEQFF. DNA for the CDR3: TGCGCCAGCAGCCAAGTAGGCAGCGGGTTAAGGGATGAGCAGTTCTTC. The V and J genes are TRBV4-1 and TRBJ2-1; maybe TRBD2 (6 bases). V lost 1 base, J lost 8 bases, and 18 bases lay in between. CDR1 is MGHRA, CDR2 YSYEKL, per germline. This CDR3 contains 16 residues.

CDR3 sequence (DNA): TGCGCCAGCAGCCAAGAGCCCGACAGGGACACGCAGTATTTT. Translating gives CASSQEPDRDTQYF. The chain has TRBV4-1 and TRBJ2-3; 7 positions match TRBD1. The CDR3 runs to 14 residues. Trimming cost V 0 bases and J 9 bases; bases outside gene matches: 6. Germline V lookup: CDR1 MGHRA, CDR2 YSYEKL.

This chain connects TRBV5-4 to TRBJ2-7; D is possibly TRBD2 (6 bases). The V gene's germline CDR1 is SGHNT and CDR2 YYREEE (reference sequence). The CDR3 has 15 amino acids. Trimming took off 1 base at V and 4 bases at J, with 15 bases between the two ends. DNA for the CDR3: TGTGCCAGCAGCTTGCCCCCTAATAGCGGATACGAGCAGTACTTC. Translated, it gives CASSLPPNSGYEQYF.

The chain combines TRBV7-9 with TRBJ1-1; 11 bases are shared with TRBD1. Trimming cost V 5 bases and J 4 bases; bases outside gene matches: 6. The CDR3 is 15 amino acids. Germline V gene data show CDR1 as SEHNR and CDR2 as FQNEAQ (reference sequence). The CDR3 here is CASSLTGTGGTEAFF. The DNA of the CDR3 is TGTGCCAGCAGCCTTACCGGGACAGGGGGCACTGAAGCTTTCTTT.

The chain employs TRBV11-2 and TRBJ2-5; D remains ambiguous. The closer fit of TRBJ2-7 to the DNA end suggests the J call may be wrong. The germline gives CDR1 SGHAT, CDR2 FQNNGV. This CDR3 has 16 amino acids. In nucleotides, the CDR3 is TGTGCCAGCAGCTTGTTAGCCGGGCCTAATTCCCCCGAGCAGTACTTC. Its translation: CASSLLAGPNSPEQYF.

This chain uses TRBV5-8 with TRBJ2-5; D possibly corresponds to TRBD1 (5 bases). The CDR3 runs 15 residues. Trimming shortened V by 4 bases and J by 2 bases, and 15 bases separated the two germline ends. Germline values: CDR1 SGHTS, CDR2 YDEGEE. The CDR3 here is CASSRRQSEQETQYF. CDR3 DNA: TGTGCCAGCAGCCGCCGACAGTCGGAACAAGAGACCCAGTACTTC.

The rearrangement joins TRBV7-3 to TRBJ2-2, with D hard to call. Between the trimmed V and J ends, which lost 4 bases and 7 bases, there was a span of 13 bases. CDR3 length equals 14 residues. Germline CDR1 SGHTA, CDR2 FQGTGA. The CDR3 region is CASSSSYGGGELFF. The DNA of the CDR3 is TGTGCCAGCAGCTCGAGTTACGGCGGCGGGGAGCTGTTTTTT.

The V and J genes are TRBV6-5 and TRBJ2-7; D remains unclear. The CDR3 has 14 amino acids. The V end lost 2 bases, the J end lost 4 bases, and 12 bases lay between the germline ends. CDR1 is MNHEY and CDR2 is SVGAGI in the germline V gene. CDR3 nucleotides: TGTGCCAGCAGTTACGGACGGCATGGGTACGAGCAGTACTTC. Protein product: CASSYGRHGYEQYF.

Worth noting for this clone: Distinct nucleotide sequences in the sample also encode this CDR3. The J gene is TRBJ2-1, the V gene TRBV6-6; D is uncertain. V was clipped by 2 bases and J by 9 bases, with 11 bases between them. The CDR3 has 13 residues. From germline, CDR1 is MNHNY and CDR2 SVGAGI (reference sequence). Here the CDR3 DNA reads TGTGCCAGCAGTTACGGATCCGTAGGTGAGCAGTTCTTC. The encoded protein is CASSYGSVGEQFF.

The CDR3 bases are TGTGCCAGCAGCTTCCCTAAAGGGGGGGACACCGGGGAGCTGTTTTTT. Amino acids: CASSFPKGGDTGELFF. This chain uses TRBV5-4 with TRBJ2-2, with D possibly matching TRBD2 (7 bases). Trimming took 2 bases from V and 3 from J, leaving 14 bases between them. The CDR3 has 16 residues. CDR1 SGHNT and CDR2 YYREEE come from the germline V gene (reference sequence).

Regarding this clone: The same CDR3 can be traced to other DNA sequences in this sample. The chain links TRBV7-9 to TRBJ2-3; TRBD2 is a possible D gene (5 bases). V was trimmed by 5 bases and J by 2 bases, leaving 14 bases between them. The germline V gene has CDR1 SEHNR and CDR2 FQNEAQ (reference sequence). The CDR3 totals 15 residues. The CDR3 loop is CASSPRGRYTDTQYF. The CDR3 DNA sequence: TGTGCCAGCAGCCCACGGGGTCGCTACACAGATACGCAGTATTTT.

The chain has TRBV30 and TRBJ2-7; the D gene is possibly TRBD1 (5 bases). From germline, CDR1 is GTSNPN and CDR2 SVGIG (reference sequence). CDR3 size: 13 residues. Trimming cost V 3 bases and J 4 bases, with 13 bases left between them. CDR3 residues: CAWSVSQGYEQYF. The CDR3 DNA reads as TGTGCCTGGAGCGTGTCGCAGGGTTACGAGCAGTACTTC.

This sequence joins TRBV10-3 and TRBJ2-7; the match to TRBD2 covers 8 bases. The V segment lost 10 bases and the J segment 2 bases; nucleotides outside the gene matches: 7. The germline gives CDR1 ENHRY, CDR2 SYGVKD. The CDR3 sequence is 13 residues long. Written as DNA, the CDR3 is TGTGCCACGGCCGAGCGGGAGACCTACGAGCAGTACTTC. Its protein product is CATAERETYEQYF.

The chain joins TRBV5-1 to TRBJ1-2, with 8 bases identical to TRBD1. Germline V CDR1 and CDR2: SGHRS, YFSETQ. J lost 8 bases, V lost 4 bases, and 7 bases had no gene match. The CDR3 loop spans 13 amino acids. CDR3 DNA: TGCGCCAGCAGCATAGGACAGGGCGAAGGCTACACCTTC. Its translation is CASSIGQGEGYTF. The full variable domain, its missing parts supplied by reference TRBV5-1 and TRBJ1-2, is KAGVTQTPRYLIKTRGQQVTLSCSPISGHRSVSWYQQTPGQGLQFLFEYFSETQRNKGNFPGRFSGRQFSNSRSEMNVSTLELGDSALYLCASSIGQGEGYTFGSGTRLTVV.

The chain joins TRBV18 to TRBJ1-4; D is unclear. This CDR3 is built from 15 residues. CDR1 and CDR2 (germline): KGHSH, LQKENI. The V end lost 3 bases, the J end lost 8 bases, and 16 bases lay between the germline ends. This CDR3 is CASSPLRSGEEKLFF. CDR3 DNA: TGTGCCAGCTCACCCCTTAGGTCCGGGGAGGAAAAACTGTTTTTT.

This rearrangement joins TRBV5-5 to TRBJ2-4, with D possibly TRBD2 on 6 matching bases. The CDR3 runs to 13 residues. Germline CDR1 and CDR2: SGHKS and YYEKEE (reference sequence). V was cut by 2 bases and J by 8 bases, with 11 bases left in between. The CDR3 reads CASSFGGRDIQYF. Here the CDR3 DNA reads TGTGCCAGCAGCTTCGGGGGAAGAGACATTCAGTACTTC.

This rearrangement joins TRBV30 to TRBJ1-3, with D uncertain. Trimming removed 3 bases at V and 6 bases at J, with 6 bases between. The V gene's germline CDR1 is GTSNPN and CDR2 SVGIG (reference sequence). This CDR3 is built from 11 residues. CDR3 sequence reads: CAWRAENTIYF. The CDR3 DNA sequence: TGTGCCTGGAGGGCTGAAAACACCATATATTTT.

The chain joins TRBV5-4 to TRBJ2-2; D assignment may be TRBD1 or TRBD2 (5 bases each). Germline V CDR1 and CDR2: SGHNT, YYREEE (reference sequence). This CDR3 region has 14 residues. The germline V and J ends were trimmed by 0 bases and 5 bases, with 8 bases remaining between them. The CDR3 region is CASSLVGETGELFF. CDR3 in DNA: TGTGCCAGCAGCTTGGTGGGGGAAACCGGGGAGCTGTTTTTT. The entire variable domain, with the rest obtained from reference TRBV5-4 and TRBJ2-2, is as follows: ETGVTQSPTHLIKTRGQQVTLRCSSQSGHNTVSWYQQALGQGPQFIFQYYREEENGRGNFPPRFSGLQFPNYSSELNVNALELDDSALYLCASSLVGETGELFFGEGSRLTVL.

DNA of the CDR3: TGTGCCAGCACCCGAGGTGGAGGTACTGAAGCTTTCTTT. Translation gives CASTRGGGTEAFF. This chain connects TRBV2 to TRBJ1-1; D is unclear. The V and J ends lost 7 bases and 5 bases respectively, with 14 bases between them. This CDR3 region has 13 residues. The V gene's germline CDR1 is SNHLY and CDR2 FYNNEI.

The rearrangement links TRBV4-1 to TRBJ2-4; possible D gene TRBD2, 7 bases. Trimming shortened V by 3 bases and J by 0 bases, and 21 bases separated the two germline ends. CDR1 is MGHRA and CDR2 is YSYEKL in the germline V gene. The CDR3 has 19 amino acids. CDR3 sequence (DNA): TGCGCCAGCAGCCAGTCGGGAGGACAGCTAACTCTAGCCAAAAACATTCAGTACTTC. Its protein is CASSQSGGQLTLAKNIQYF.

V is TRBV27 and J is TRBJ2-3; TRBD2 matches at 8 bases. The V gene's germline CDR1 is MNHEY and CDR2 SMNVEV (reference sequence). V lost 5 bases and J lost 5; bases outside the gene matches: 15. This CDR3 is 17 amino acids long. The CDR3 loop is CASSRLYGAGVEDTQYF. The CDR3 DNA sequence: TGTGCCAGCAGTCGCCTCTACGGAGCGGGAGTTGAAGATACGCAGTATTTT.

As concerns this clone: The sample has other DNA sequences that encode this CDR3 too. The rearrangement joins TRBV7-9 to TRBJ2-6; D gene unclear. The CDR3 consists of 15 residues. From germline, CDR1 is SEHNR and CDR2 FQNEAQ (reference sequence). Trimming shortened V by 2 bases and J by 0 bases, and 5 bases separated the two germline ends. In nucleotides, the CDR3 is TGTGCCAGCAGCTTACGGGCCTCTGGGGCCAACGTCCTGACTTTC. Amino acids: CASSLRASGANVLTF. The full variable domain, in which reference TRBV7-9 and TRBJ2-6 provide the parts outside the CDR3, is DTGVSQNPRHKITKRGQNVTFRCDPISEHNRLYWYRQTLGQGPEFLTYFQNEAQLEKSRLLSDRFSAERPKGSFSTLEIQRTEQGDSAMYLCASSLRASGANVLTFGAGSRLTVL.

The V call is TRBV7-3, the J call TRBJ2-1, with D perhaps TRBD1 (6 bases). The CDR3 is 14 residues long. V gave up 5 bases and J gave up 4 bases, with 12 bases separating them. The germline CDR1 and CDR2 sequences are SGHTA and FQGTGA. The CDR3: CASSLYRDYNEQFF. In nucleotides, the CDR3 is TGTGCCAGCAGCCTATACAGGGATTACAATGAGCAGTTCTTC.

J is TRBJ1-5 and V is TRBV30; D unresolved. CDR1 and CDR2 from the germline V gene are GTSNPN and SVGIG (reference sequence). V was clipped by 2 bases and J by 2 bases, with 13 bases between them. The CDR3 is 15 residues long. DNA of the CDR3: TGTGCCTGGAGTCCCCGGGGAAGGGGCAATCAGCCCCAGCATTTT. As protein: CAWSPRGRGNQPQHF.

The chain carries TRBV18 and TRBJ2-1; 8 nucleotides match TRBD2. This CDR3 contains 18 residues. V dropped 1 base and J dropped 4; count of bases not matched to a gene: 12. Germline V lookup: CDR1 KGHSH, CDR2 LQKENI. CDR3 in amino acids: CASSPRVLLADLYNEQFF. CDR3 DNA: TGTGCCAGCTCACCACGAGTCCTACTAGCGGATTTGTACAATGAGCAGTTCTTC.

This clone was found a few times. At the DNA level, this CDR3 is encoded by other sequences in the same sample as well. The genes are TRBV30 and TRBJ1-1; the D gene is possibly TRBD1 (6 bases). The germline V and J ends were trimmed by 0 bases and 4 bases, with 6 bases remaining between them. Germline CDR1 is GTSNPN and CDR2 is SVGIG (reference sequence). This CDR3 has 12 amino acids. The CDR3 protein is CAWSVQGTEAFF. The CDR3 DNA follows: TGTGCCTGGAGTGTACAGGGCACTGAAGCTTTCTTT.

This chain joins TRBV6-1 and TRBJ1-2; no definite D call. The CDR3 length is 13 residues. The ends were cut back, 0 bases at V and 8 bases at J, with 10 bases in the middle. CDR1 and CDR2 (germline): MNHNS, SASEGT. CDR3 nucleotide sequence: TGTGCCAGCAGTGAAGCTACTCCGGAGGGCTACACCTTC. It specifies CASSEATPEGYTF.

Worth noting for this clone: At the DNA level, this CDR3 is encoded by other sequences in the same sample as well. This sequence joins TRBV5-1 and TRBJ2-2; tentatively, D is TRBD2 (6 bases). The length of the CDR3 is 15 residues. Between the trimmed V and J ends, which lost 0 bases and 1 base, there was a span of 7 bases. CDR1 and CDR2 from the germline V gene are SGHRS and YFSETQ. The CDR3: CASSLVSGNTGELFF. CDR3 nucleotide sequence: TGCGCCAGCAGCTTGGTTAGCGGGAACACCGGGGAGCTGTTTTTT.

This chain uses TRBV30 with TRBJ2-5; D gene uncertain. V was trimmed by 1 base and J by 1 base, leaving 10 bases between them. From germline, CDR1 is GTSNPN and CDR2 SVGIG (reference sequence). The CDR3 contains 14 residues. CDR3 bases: TGTGCCTGGAGTGCCCTGATGGTCCAAGAGACCCAGTACTTC. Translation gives CAWSALMVQETQYF. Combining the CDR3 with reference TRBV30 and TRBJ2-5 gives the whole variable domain SQTIHQWPATLVQPVGSPLSLECTVEGTSNPNLYWYRQAAGRGLQLLFYSVGIGQISSEVPQNLSASRPQDRQFILSSKKLLLSDSGFYLCAWSALMVQETQYFGPGTRLLVL.

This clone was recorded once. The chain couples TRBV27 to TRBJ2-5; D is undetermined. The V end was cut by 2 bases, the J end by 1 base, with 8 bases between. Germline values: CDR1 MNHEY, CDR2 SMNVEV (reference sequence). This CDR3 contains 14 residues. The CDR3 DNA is TGTGCCAGCAGTTTACCGGACCGCCAAGAGACCCAGTACTTC. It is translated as CASSLPDRQETQYF.